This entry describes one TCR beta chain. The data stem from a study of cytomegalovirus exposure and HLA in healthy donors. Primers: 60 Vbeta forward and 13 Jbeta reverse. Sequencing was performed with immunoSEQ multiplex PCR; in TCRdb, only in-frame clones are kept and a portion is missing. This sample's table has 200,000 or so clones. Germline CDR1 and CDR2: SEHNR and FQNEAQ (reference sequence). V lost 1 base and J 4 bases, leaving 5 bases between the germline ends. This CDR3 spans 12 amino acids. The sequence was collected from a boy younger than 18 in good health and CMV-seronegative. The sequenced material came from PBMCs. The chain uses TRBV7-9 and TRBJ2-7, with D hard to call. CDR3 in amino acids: CASSLEAYEQYF. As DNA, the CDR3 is TGTGCCAGCAGCTTAGAAGCTTACGAGCAGTACTTC. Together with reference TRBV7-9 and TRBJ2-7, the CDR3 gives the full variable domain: DTGVSQNPRHKITKRGQNVTFRCDPISEHNRLYWYRQTLGQGPEFLTYFQNEAQLEKSRLLSDRFSAERPKGSFSTLEIQRTEQGDSAMYLCASSLEAYEQYFGPGTRLTVT.